The sequence of this T cell receptor (beta chain) was determined in a study of T cell responses to AZD1222 COVID-19 vaccine. General study results and limits: Most donors were white British, females outnumbered males, and clonal diversity was possibly underestimated. No repertoire was sampled before or during the peak T cell response, only after it. CD4 TCRs covered the whole spike, strongest at regions 160-218 and 743-854.

Comments on this clone: Its specificity is unknown.

Here immunoSEQ multiplex PCR was the method, and the copy in TCRdb shows in-frame clones only, minus some. The sample shows 90,000 to 120,000 clones, more than 80% of them seen only once. Specimen: peripheral blood, collected on day 0 of AZD1222 vaccination. This clonotype was obtained from an adult in good health.

The CDR3 nucleotides read TGCAGCATCGGGGATTCAACATCTGGAAACACCATATATTTT. Amino acid sequence: CSIGDSTSGNTIYF. The rearrangement links TRBV29-1 to TRBJ1-3; no clear D gene. Between the trimmed V and J ends, which lost 8 bases and 1 base, there was a span of 15 bases. The CDR3 sequence is 14 residues long. The germline gives CDR1 SQVTM, CDR2 ANQGSEA.